This TCR beta chain stems from a study of PD-1 blockade in classical Hodgkin lymphoma. The time point is: cycle 4 day 1 (C4D1), after less than 7 weeks of nivolumab. Brentuximab vedotin exposure varied among the patients, all of whom had relapsed after autologous stem cell transplantation. Using immunoSEQ multiplex PCR, the repertoire was profiled, and TCRdb retains in-frame clones only, with some absent. This repertoire shows 96,000 or so clones, approximately 94% found once; its top ten account for around 2%. The CDR3 sequence is 17 residues long. V was cut by 5 bases and J by 4 bases, with 24 bases left in between. Germline values: CDR1 GTSNPN, CDR2 SVGIG (reference sequence).

The J gene is TRBJ1-5, the V gene TRBV30; maybe TRBD1 (5 bases). The clonotype was recovered from a human donor with classical Hodgkin lymphoma. The specimen was peripheral blood mononuclear cells (PBMCs), collected before the fourth cycle of nivolumab. The CDR3 here is CAWDRGSGQRGNQPQHF. The CDR3 nucleotides read TGTGCCTGGGACCGGGGGTCGGGCCAACGGGGTAATCAGCCCCAGCATTTT.